This T cell receptor beta chain derives from a study of human T cells and chemical hapten exposure. Time point described: patch test 1, 2 weeks after DPC sensitization. Treatment denoted: therapeutic diphenylcyclopropenone sensitization with weekly scalp DPC. TCRdb called the RACE reads again in MiXCR, with one record for every CDR3 protein. The sample consists of roughly 160,000 distinct CDR3 sequences, 14% of them appearing once. This clonotype was observed a few times. The V and J ends lost 8 bases and 4 bases respectively, with 13 bases between them. Germline loops: CDR1 MDHEN, CDR2 SYDVKM. The CDR3 loop spans 13 amino acids.

This chain connects TRBV28 to TRBJ2-3; the D gene is possibly TRBD2 (5 bases). This TCR came from a woman in her 30s with alopecia areata. Some clones in this sample may be carry-over from other donors' samples. Sample: whole blood, taken in connection with sensitization to the hapten diphenylcyclopropenone (DPC). The CDR3 DNA is TGTGCCAGCCGAGGGCCAACACCAGATACGCAGTATTTT. Translating it yields CASRGPTPDTQYF.